These T cell receptor beta chains were read from a single sample in a study of STAT5B mutations in CD4+ large granular lymphocyte leukemia. Generated by immunoSEQ multiplex PCR, the TCRdb table keeps only in-frame clones and is missing some. The table lists 20,000 to 25,000 clones, 72% of them singletons, with less than 0.85% in the top ten. The sample taken for sequencing was CD4+ T cells from blood buffy coats. The receptors stem from a human donor in good health. The CDR3 runs from the conserved cysteine through the conserved F or W. Fields, in order: J gene, clone size, V gene, D gene, CDR3 protein, CDR3 DNA. D genes are given only for firm matches. Expanded clones are given a class, and other clones once, few, many or no size at all.

j_call: TRBJ1-1; clone_size: .; v_call: TRBV28; d_call: .; cdr3_aa: CASSPPLRGGGVTEAFF; cdr3_nt: TGTGCCAGCAGTCCGCCTTTGAGGGGCGGAGGGGTCACTGAAGCTTTCTTT
j_call: TRBJ2-1; clone_size: .; v_call: TRBV4-3; d_call: .; cdr3_aa: CASSQVEARDEQFF; cdr3_nt: TGCGCCAGCAGCCAAGTCGAAGCGAGGGATGAGCAGTTCTTC
j_call: TRBJ1-6; clone_size: .; v_call: TRBV6-1; d_call: TRBD1; cdr3_aa: CASSWTGGDSPLHF; cdr3_nt: TGTGCCAGCAGTTGGACAGGGGGCGATTCACCCCTCCACTTT
j_call: TRBJ1-5; clone_size: .; v_call: TRBV7-9; d_call: .; cdr3_aa: CASSLGGGNQPQHF; cdr3_nt: TGTGCCAGCAGCTTAGGGGGGGGCAATCAGCCCCAGCATTTT
j_call: TRBJ1-4; clone_size: few; v_call: TRBV4-1; d_call: .; cdr3_aa: CASSQLTTTGSNEKLFF; cdr3_nt: TGCGCCAGCAGCCAACTTACAACTACAGGTTCTAATGAAAAACTGTTTTTT
j_call: TRBJ2-1; clone_size: .; v_call: TRBV12-2; d_call: .; cdr3_aa: CASRLAVVLEQFF; cdr3_nt: TGTGCAAGTCGCTTAGCAGTAGTTCTTGAGCAGTTCTTC
j_call: TRBJ2-7; clone_size: .; v_call: TRBV30; d_call: .; cdr3_aa: CAWLDEWSSYEQYF; cdr3_nt: TGTGCCTGGCTGGACGAGTGGAGCTCCTACGAGCAGTACTTC
j_call: TRBJ1-5; clone_size: .; v_call: TRBV28; d_call: .; cdr3_aa: CASSLANRPAQHF; cdr3_nt: TGTGCCAGCAGTTTGGCGAACAGACCAGCCCAGCATTTT
j_call: TRBJ2-2; clone_size: .; v_call: TRBV28; d_call: .; cdr3_aa: CASRTGSLGELFF; cdr3_nt: TGTGCCAGCAGAACAGGGTCCCTCGGGGAGCTGTTTTTT
j_call: TRBJ2-1; clone_size: .; v_call: TRBV7-3; d_call: TRBD2; cdr3_aa: CASSLGLAGVIGGEQFF; cdr3_nt: TGTGCCAGCAGCTTAGGACTAGCGGGGGTGATAGGGGGTGAGCAGTTCTTC
j_call: TRBJ1-2; clone_size: few; v_call: TRBV4-2; d_call: .; cdr3_aa: CASSQGDGRYGYTF; cdr3_nt: TGTGCCAGCAGCCAAGGGGACGGAAGATATGGCTACACCTTC
j_call: TRBJ1-1; clone_size: few; v_call: TRBV5-1; d_call: TRBD1; cdr3_aa: CASSLAQGGTEAFF; cdr3_nt: TGCGCCAGCAGCTTGGCTCAGGGGGGCACTGAAGCTTTCTTT
j_call: TRBJ2-1; clone_size: .; v_call: TRBV18; d_call: .; cdr3_aa: CASSSQWGADEQFF; cdr3_nt: TGTGCCAGCTCATCACAATGGGGGGCCGATGAGCAGTTCTTC
j_call: TRBJ1-2; clone_size: .; v_call: TRBV5-1; d_call: .; cdr3_aa: CASSLANRGFPNYGYTF; cdr3_nt: TGCGCCAGCAGCTTGGCCAACCGGGGATTCCCAAACTATGGCTACACCTTC
j_call: TRBJ1-1; clone_size: .; v_call: TRBV6-6; d_call: TRBD1; cdr3_aa: CASRQGSGGMNTEAFF; cdr3_nt: TGTGCCAGCAGACAGGGTTCAGGGGGGATGAACACTGAAGCTTTCTTT
j_call: TRBJ1-5; clone_size: once; v_call: TRBV6-1; d_call: .; cdr3_aa: CASRTSSNQPQHF; cdr3_nt: TGTGCCAGCCGTACCTCTAGCAATCAGCCCCAGCATTTT
j_call: TRBJ1-5; clone_size: .; v_call: TRBV19; d_call: .; cdr3_aa: CASSQTQNQPQHF; cdr3_nt: TGTGCCAGTAGTCAAACCCAGAATCAGCCCCAGCATTTT
j_call: TRBJ1-1; clone_size: .; v_call: TRBV19; d_call: .; cdr3_aa: CASLRDRSLNTEAFF; cdr3_nt: TGTGCCAGCCTCCGGGACCGAAGTTTGAACACTGAAGCTTTCTTT
j_call: TRBJ1-2; clone_size: .; v_call: TRBV5-6; d_call: .; cdr3_aa: CASSGDYGYTF; cdr3_nt: TGTGCCAGCAGCGGGGACTATGGCTACACCTTC
j_call: TRBJ1-4; clone_size: .; v_call: TRBV14; d_call: TRBD1; cdr3_aa: CASSQVTGGSKLFF; cdr3_nt: TGTGCCAGCAGCCAAGTGACAGGGGGATCAAAACTGTTTTTT
j_call: TRBJ1-1; clone_size: .; v_call: TRBV5-5; d_call: .; cdr3_aa: CASSLGVVNTEAFF; cdr3_nt: TGTGCCAGCAGCTTGGGGGTAGTGAACACTGAAGCTTTCTTT
j_call: TRBJ2-7; clone_size: .; v_call: TRBV28; d_call: .; cdr3_aa: CASTLGWPSTTYEQYF; cdr3_nt: TGTGCCAGCACCCTAGGGTGGCCCTCAACCACCTACGAGCAGTACTTC
j_call: TRBJ1-3; clone_size: .; v_call: TRBV9; d_call: .; cdr3_aa: CASSPHLSGNTIYF; cdr3_nt: TGTGCCAGCAGCCCACACCTCTCTGGAAACACCATATATTTT
j_call: TRBJ2-2; clone_size: .; v_call: TRBV7-2; d_call: TRBD2; cdr3_aa: CASSRAGGPGELFF; cdr3_nt: TGTGCCAGCAGCCGAGCGGGGGGGCCCGGGGAGCTGTTTTTT
j_call: TRBJ1-5; clone_size: medium-sized; v_call: TRBV28; d_call: .; cdr3_aa: CASTVGGWPQHF; cdr3_nt: TGTGCCAGCACAGTCGGGGGATGGCCCCAGCATTTT
j_call: TRBJ1-6; clone_size: .; v_call: TRBV28; d_call: .; cdr3_aa: CASSGGTWNSPLHF; cdr3_nt: TGTGCCAGCAGTGGGGGGACTTGGAATTCACCCCTCCACTTT
j_call: TRBJ1-2; clone_size: .; v_call: TRBV29-1; d_call: .; cdr3_aa: CSVDRENTF; cdr3_nt: TGCAGCGTTGACAGGGAAAACACCTTC
j_call: TRBJ1-1; clone_size: .; v_call: TRBV11-1; d_call: .; cdr3_aa: CASSPRDARAWTEAFF; cdr3_nt: TGTGCCAGCAGCCCGAGGGACGCCCGGGCGTGGACTGAAGCTTTCTTT
j_call: TRBJ2-7; clone_size: .; v_call: TRBV9; d_call: .; cdr3_aa: CASSVGVRTSSYEQYF; cdr3_nt: TGTGCCAGCAGCGTAGGGGTCCGGACGAGCTCCTACGAGCAGTACTTC
j_call: TRBJ1-5; clone_size: once; v_call: TRBV5-6; d_call: TRBD1; cdr3_aa: CASSLTGTGSNQPQHF; cdr3_nt: TGTGCCAGCAGCTTAACCGGGACAGGTAGCAATCAGCCCCAGCATTTT
j_call: TRBJ1-1; clone_size: few; v_call: TRBV6-1; d_call: .; cdr3_aa: CASRVGLFMNTEAFF; cdr3_nt: TGTGCCAGCAGGGTTGGACTTTTTATGAACACTGAAGCTTTCTTT
j_call: TRBJ1-5; clone_size: few; v_call: TRBV19; d_call: .; cdr3_aa: CASSKINSNQPQHF; cdr3_nt: TGTGCCAGTAGTAAGATTAATAGCAATCAGCCCCAGCATTTT
j_call: TRBJ2-7; clone_size: .; v_call: TRBV9; d_call: .; cdr3_aa: CASSVGRGLESYEQYF; cdr3_nt: TGTGCCAGCAGCGTAGGCCGGGGCCTGGAGTCCTACGAGCAGTACTTC
j_call: TRBJ1-2; clone_size: .; v_call: TRBV28; d_call: TRBD1; cdr3_aa: CASSLGGQGALNGYTF; cdr3_nt: TGTGCCAGCAGTTTAGGGGGACAGGGGGCCCTCAATGGCTACACCTTC
j_call: TRBJ1-1; clone_size: .; v_call: TRBV7-9; d_call: .; cdr3_aa: CASSLGVQDTEAFF; cdr3_nt: TGTGCCAGCAGCTTAGGGGTACAGGACACTGAAGCTTTCTTT
j_call: TRBJ1-1; clone_size: .; v_call: TRBV5-4; d_call: TRBD1; cdr3_aa: CASSLPGTANTEAFF; cdr3_nt: TGTGCCAGCAGCTTGCCCGGGACAGCGAACACTGAAGCTTTCTTT
j_call: TRBJ2-7; clone_size: .; v_call: TRBV4-2; d_call: .; cdr3_aa: CASSQEGRLGRHEQYF; cdr3_nt: TGTGCCAGCAGCCAAGAGGGAAGACTAGGTCGGCACGAGCAGTACTTC
j_call: TRBJ1-1; clone_size: .; v_call: TRBV7-2; d_call: TRBD1; cdr3_aa: CASSLVRTGRGRNTEAFF; cdr3_nt: TGTGCCAGCAGCTTAGTCCGGACAGGTCGAGGCAGGAACACTGAAGCTTTCTTT
j_call: TRBJ2-4; clone_size: .; v_call: TRBV5-1; d_call: .; cdr3_aa: CASSDHTLLAKNIQYF; cdr3_nt: TGCGCCAGCAGCGACCATACCCTCCTAGCCAAAAACATTCAGTACTTC
j_call: TRBJ2-3; clone_size: .; v_call: TRBV30; d_call: TRBD2; cdr3_aa: CAWSVRGVAGGGDTQYF; cdr3_nt: TGTGCCTGGAGTGTACGCGGGGTAGCGGGGGGGGGAGATACGCAGTATTTT
j_call: TRBJ2-1; clone_size: .; v_call: TRBV5-1; d_call: .; cdr3_aa: CASRAQHPYNEQFF; cdr3_nt: TGCGCCAGCAGAGCCCAGCACCCCTACAATGAGCAGTTCTTC
j_call: TRBJ1-1; clone_size: .; v_call: TRBV4-1; d_call: TRBD1; cdr3_aa: CASRRGNGGRDRFVNTEAFF; cdr3_nt: TGCGCCAGCAGACGCGGAAATGGGGGCCGGGACAGGTTTGTAAACACTGAAGCTTTCTTT
j_call: TRBJ2-3; clone_size: .; v_call: TRBV11-3; d_call: .; cdr3_aa: CASSLGGAGADTQYF; cdr3_nt: TGTGCCAGCAGCTTAGGGGGGGCAGGGGCAGATACGCAGTATTTT
j_call: TRBJ2-1; clone_size: .; v_call: TRBV7-8; d_call: .; cdr3_aa: CASSKTAGEQFF; cdr3_nt: TGTGCCAGCAGTAAGACAGCGGGTGAGCAGTTCTTC
j_call: TRBJ2-7; clone_size: .; v_call: TRBV28; d_call: .; cdr3_aa: CASRKDRGGLRYEQYF; cdr3_nt: TGTGCCAGCAGGAAAGACAGAGGGGGACTTCGCTACGAGCAGTACTTC
j_call: TRBJ2-5; clone_size: .; v_call: TRBV7-6; d_call: .; cdr3_aa: CASSTGRVWETQYF; cdr3_nt: TGTGCCAGCAGCACCGGTCGGGTTTGGGAGACCCAGTACTTC
j_call: TRBJ2-2; clone_size: few; v_call: TRBV6-1; d_call: .; cdr3_aa: CASRVTQSNTGELFF; cdr3_nt: TGTGCCAGCAGAGTGACTCAGTCGAACACCGGGGAGCTGTTTTTT
j_call: TRBJ2-3; clone_size: .; v_call: TRBV7-7; d_call: TRBD1; cdr3_aa: CASSLLGTGTDTQYF; cdr3_nt: TGTGCTAGCAGCTTATTAGGGACAGGCACAGATACGCAGTATTTT
j_call: TRBJ2-7; clone_size: few; v_call: TRBV7-9; d_call: .; cdr3_aa: CASSLLTSTSYEQYF; cdr3_nt: TGTGCCAGCAGCCTTCTTACTAGCACTTCTTACGAGCAGTACTTC
j_call: TRBJ2-3; clone_size: .; v_call: TRBV7-9; d_call: TRBD2; cdr3_aa: CASSRLAGVTDTQYF; cdr3_nt: TGTGCCAGCAGCCGACTAGCGGGGGTAACAGATACGCAGTATTTT